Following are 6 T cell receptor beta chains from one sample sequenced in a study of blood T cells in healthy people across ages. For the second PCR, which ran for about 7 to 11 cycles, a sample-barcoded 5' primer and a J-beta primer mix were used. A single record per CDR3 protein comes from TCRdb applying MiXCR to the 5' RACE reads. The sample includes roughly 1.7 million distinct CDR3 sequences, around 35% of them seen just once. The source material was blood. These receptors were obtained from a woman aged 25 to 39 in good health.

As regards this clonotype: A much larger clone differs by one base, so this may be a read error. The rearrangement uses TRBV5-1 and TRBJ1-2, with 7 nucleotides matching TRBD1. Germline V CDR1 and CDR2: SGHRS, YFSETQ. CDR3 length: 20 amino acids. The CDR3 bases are TGCGCCAGCAGCTTAAGTGGGACAGTTAACCAATTGGTCTCCGTCTATGACTACACCTTC. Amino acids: CASSLSGTVNQLVSVYDYTF.

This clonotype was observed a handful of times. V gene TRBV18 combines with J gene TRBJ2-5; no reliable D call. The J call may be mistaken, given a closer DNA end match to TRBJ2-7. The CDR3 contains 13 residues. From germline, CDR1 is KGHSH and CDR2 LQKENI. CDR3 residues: CASSPYTVGEQYF. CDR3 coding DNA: TGTGCCAGCTCACCGTACACAGTGGGCGAGCAGTACTTC.

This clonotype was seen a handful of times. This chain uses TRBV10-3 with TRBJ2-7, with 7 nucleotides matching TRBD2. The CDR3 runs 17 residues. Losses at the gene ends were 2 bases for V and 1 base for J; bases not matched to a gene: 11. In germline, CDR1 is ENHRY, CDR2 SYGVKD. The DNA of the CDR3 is TGTGCCATCAGTGAGCAGGGAAGGGCAGCGGGGTCCTACGAGCAGTACTTC. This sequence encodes CAISEQGRAAGSYEQYF.

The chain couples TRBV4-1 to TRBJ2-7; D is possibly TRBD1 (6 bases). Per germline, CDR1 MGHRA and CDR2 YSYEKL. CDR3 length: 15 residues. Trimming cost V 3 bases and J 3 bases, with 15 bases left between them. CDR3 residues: CASSHEGTGIYEQYF. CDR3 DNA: TGCGCCAGCAGCCACGAAGGAACAGGGATCTACGAGCAGTACTTC.

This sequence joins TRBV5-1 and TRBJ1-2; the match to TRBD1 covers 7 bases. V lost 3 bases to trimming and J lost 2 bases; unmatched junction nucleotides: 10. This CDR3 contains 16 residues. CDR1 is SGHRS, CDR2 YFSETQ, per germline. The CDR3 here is CASSWGLDRSNYGYTF. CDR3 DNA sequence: TGCGCCAGCAGCTGGGGACTGGACAGGTCCAACTATGGCTACACCTTC.

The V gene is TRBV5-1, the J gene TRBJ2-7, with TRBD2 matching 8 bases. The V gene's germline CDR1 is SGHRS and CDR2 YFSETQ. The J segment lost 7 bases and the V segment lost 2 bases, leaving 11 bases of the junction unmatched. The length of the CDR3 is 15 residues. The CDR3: CASSFRAGAAREQYF. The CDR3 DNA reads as TGCGCCAGCAGCTTCCGAGCGGGAGCCGCGAGAGAGCAGTACTTC.